Below are 13 T cell receptor beta chains sequenced from a single sample in a study of T cells in Graves' hyperthyroidism and ophthalmopathy (dated by TCRdb to the late 2010s). The library came from multiplex PCR. TCRdb shows the sequencer as Illumina HiSeq 2000. The TCR beta CDR3 regions were amplified from the RNA transcripts. For the first round of RT-PCR on the TCR CDR3, the HTBI primer set was used together with the Qiagen OneStep RT-PCR kit. TCRdb applied fastp at Q25 and MiXCR to the public reads, then kept only in-frame beta chains. Every entry covers one CDR3 protein and lists the most common genes and DNA from its rows. The sample has 400,000 or so distinct CDR3 sequences on record, about 15% of them singletons. The top ten clones comprise approximately 20% of the sample. Sequences were obtained from blood. Receptors were obtained from a woman in her fifties or sixties with Graves' ophthalmopathy.

This clonotype occurred many times. The chain couples TRBV3-1 to TRBJ2-7, with TRBD2 as a possible D gene (6 bases). V lost 1 base and J 0 bases, leaving 7 bases between the germline ends. This CDR3 has 14 amino acids. CDR1 and CDR2 from the germline V gene are LGHDT and YNNKEL (reference sequence). Written as DNA, the CDR3 is TGTGCCAGCAGCCAAGGCGGGAACTCCTACGAGCAGTACTTC. Its translation is CASSQGGNSYEQYF.

The chain employs TRBV11-2 and TRBJ2-5; no clear D gene. The CDR3 contains 13 residues. Per the germline V gene, CDR1 is SGHAT and CDR2 is FQNNGV. The V and J ends lost 4 bases and 5 bases respectively, with 11 bases between them. The CDR3 bases are TGTGCCAGCAGCTCTAGGGTCTCCGAGACCCAGTACTTC. This encodes CASSSRVSETQYF.

This clonotype came up many times. In DNA, the CDR3 is TGCAGTGCCGAGGACAGGGGCAGGGAAAAACTGTTTTTT. Its translation: CSAEDRGREKLFF. V is TRBV20-1 and J is TRBJ1-4, with TRBD1 matching 9 bases. Germline V gene data show CDR1 as DFQATT and CDR2 as SNEGSKA (reference sequence). Losses at the gene ends were 6 bases for V and 8 bases for J; bases not matched to a gene: 7. The CDR3 consists of 13 residues.

This clonotype was seen a handful of times. This may be a read error: a much more frequent sequence differs by one nucleotide. The DNA for the CDR3 is TGTGCCTGGACGGGGGTAGCGGGAGTGCAGTACTTC. This gives the protein CAWTGVAGVQYF. The rearrangement joins TRBV30 to TRBJ2-7; 9 positions match TRBD2. CDR3 length: 12 residues. Germline CDR1 GTSNPN, CDR2 SVGIG (reference sequence). J gave up 9 bases and V 4 bases, and 7 bases lay outside the gene matches. Full variable domain (missing parts from reference TRBV30 and TRBJ2-7): SQTIHQWPATLVQPVGSPLSLECTVEGTSNPNLYWYRQAAGRGLQLLFYSVGIGQISSEVPQNLSASRPQDRQFILSSKKLLLSDSGFYLCAWTGVAGVQYFGPGTRLTVT.

Only a few counts were recorded for this clonotype. The V call is TRBV28, the J call TRBJ2-3, with 10 bases that match TRBD2. Germline V CDR1 and CDR2: MDHEN, SYDVKM. V dropped 3 bases and J dropped 7; count of bases not matched to a gene: 10. The CDR3 length is 16 residues. The CDR3 region is CASSLQASGSLYTQYF. The CDR3, as DNA: TGTGCCAGCAGTTTGCAGGCTAGCGGGAGTCTATATACGCAGTATTTT. Drawing the rest from reference TRBV28 and TRBJ2-3, the complete variable domain is DVKVTQSSRYLVKRTGEKVFLECVQDMDHENMFWYRQDPGLGLRLIYFSYDVKMKEKGDIPEGYSVSREKKERFSLILESASTNQTSMYLCASSLQASGSLYTQYFGPGTRLTVL.

This clonotype has at least ten counts. The rearrangement joins TRBV24-1 to TRBJ2-3, with 7 bases matching TRBD1. Germline V CDR1 and CDR2: KGHDR, SFDVKD. The V segment lost 5 bases and the J segment 2 bases; nucleotides outside the gene matches: 9. The CDR3 spans 16 residues. In DNA form, the CDR3 reads TGTGCCACCAGTGGCGAAACAGGGGTCCCCACAGATACGCAGTATTTT. Translation gives CATSGETGVPTDTQYF.

There are many counts of this clonotype. The chain recombines TRBV7-9 with TRBJ2-5; D is possibly TRBD2 (5 bases). The germline V and J ends were trimmed by 6 bases and 5 bases, with 19 bases remaining between them. This CDR3 contains 15 residues. Germline CDR1 and CDR2: SEHNR and FQNEAQ (reference sequence). In DNA form, the CDR3 reads TGTGCCAGCAGTTTCAGGACTGGACCGGAGGAGACCCAGTACTTC. Amino acid sequence: CASSFRTGPEETQYF.

This clonotype was seen a few times. The chain recombines TRBV19 with TRBJ2-7; either TRBD1 or TRBD2 may supply D (5 bases each). Deletions cut 3 bases from V and 0 bases from J, with 12 bases between. CDR1 and CDR2 (germline): LNHDA, SQIVND (reference sequence). This CDR3 contains 15 residues. This CDR3 is CASSIGAGSSYEQYF. The DNA for the CDR3 is TGTGCCAGTAGTATCGGGGCCGGAAGCTCCTACGAGCAGTACTTC.

The chain recombines TRBV10-3 with TRBJ2-2; D perhaps matches TRBD2 (5 bases). Trimming left V 2 bases short and J 6 bases short, with 13 bases between. CDR1 and CDR2 (germline): ENHRY, SYGVKD. The length of the CDR3 is 15 residues. The DNA of the CDR3 is TGTGCCATCAGTGAGGAGGGAGCTTTCCCCGGGGAGCTGTTTTTT. Translated, it gives CAISEEGAFPGELFF.

This clonotype is a singleton in its sample. J is TRBJ2-4 and V is TRBV11-2, with 13 bases that match TRBD2. The CDR3 spans 16 residues. From germline, CDR1 is SGHAT and CDR2 FQNNGV. V shed 5 bases and J 7 bases; nucleotides not matched to a gene: 8. CDR3 region: CASSPQGLAGVNIQYF. CDR3 sequence (DNA): TGTGCCAGCAGCCCGCAAGGACTAGCGGGAGTGAACATTCAGTACTTC.

This clonotype was observed many times. This chain joins TRBV28 and TRBJ2-6; 7 nucleotides match TRBD1. The V segment lost 5 bases and the J segment 2 bases; nucleotides outside the gene matches: 6. This CDR3 is 16 amino acids long. The germline V gene encodes CDR1 MDHEN and CDR2 SYDVKM. The CDR3 bases are TGTGCCAGCAGTAACATCACAGGGGCTGGGGCCAACGTCCTGACTTTC. Translation gives CASSNITGAGANVLTF.

This clonotype has ten or more counts. This CDR3 is CASSLDSGGVTEAFF. In DNA, the CDR3 is TGTGCCAGCAGCTTAGATTCGGGGGGGGTCACTGAAGCTTTCTTT. The J gene is TRBJ1-1, the V gene TRBV7-2; D is perhaps TRBD1 (5 bases). With 1 base removed from V and 4 bases from J, the gap between germline ends came to 13 bases. The CDR3 consists of 15 residues. Germline CDR1 is SGHTA and CDR2 is FQGNSA.

This clonotype came up many times. The V gene is TRBV12-3 or TRBV12-4, the J gene TRBJ2-1; possibly TRBD2 for D (6 bases). V was trimmed by 3 bases and J by 5 bases, leaving 8 bases between them. The CDR3 extends over 13 amino acids. This CDR3 reads CASSLAGNNEQFF. CDR3 in DNA: TGTGCCAGCAGTTTGGCGGGGAACAATGAGCAGTTCTTC.